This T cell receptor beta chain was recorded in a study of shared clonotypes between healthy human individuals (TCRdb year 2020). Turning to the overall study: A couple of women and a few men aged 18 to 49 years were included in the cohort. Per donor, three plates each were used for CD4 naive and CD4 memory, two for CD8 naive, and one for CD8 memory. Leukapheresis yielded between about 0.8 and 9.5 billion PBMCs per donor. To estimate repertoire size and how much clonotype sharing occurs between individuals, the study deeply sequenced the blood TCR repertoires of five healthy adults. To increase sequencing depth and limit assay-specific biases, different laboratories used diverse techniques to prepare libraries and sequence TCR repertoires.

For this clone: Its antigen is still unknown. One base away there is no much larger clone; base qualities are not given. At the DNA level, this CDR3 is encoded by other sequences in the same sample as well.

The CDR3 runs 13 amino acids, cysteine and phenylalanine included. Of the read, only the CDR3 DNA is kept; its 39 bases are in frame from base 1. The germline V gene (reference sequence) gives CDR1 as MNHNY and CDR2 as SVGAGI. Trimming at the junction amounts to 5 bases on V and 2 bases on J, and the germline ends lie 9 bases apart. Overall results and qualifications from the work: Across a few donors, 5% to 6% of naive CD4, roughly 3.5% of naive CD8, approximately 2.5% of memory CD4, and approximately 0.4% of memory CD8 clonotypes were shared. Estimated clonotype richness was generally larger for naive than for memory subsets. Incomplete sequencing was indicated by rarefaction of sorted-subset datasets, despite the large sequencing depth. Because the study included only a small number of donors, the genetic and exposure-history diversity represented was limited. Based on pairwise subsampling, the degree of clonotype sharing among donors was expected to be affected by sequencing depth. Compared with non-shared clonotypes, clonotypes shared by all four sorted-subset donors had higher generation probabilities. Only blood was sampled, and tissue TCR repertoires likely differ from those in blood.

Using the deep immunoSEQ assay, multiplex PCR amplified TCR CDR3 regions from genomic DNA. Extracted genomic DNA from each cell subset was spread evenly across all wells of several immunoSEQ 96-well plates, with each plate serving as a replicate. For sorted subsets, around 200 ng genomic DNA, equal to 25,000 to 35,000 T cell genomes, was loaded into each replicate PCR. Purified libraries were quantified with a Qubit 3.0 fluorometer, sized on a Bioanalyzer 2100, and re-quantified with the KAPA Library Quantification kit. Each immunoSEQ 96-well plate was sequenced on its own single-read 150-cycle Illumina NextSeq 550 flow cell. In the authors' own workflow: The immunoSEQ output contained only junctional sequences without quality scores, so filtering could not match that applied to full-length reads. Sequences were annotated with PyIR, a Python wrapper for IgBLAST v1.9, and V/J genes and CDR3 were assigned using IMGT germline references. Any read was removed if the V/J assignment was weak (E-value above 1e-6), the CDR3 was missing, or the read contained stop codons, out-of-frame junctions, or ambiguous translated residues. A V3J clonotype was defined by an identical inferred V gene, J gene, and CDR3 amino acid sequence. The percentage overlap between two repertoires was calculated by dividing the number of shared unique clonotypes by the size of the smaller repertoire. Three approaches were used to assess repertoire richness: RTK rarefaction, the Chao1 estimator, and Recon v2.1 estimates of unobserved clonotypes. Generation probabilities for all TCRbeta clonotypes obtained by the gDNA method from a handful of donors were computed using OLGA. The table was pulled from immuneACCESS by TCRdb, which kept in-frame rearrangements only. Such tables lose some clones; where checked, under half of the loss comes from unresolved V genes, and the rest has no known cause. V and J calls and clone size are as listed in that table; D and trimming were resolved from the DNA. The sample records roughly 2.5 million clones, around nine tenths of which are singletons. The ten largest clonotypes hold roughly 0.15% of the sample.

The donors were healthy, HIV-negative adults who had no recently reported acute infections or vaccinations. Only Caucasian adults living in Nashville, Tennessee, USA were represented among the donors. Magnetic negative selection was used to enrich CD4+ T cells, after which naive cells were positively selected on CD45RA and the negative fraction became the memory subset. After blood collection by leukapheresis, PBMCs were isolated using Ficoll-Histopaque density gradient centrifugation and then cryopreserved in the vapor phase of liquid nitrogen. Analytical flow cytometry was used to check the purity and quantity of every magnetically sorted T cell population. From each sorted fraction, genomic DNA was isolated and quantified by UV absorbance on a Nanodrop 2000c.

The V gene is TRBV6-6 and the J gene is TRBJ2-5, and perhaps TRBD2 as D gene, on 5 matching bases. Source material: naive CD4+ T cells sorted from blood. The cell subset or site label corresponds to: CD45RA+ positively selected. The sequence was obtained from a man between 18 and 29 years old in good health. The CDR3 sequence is CASSRRSQETQYF. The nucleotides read TGTGCCAGCAGTCGGAGGAGTCAAGAGACCCAGTACTTC.